This paragraph reports one T cell receptor beta chain. Its binding antigen is unknown. One end of the junction fails to match germline, which may point to a read error. The AllPrep DNA/RNA mini kit was used to purify genomic DNA and total RNA simultaneously from each of the nine to eleven tumor samples. All RNA had OD 260/280 ratios above 1.9 and RNA integrity numbers above 6.5. The data belong to a study of tumor-infiltrating lymphocytes in glioblastoma multiforme listed by TCRdb under 2017. In the study overall: To test whether intratumoral genomic heterogeneity fosters TIL diversity, the study jointly examined somatic mutations, TIL diversity and immune response activity.

The paper as a whole reports these results and caveats: Generalizability is limited because the TCR and somatic mutation analysis included only one glioblastoma patient. T cells were not sorted into functional subsets, and such sorting was noted by the authors as a future improvement. Because T cells carry unequal numbers of TCR transcripts, RNA-based TCR sequencing may distort clone frequencies.

TCRB libraries were built from RNA via three nested multiplex PCR rounds using a modified ARM-PCR protocol with multiple V-beta primers and a C-beta primer. Starting from around 0.51 ug of total RNA, TCRB-specific cDNA was synthesized using ProtoScript II Reverse Transcriptase and a C-beta primer. No unique molecular identifiers were described for the TCRB libraries. In the third PCR, barcodes and adapters were added over approximately 23 cycles with Deep VentR (exo-) polymerase, after which 250-500 bp bands were gel purified. An Illumina HiSeq 2500 was used to sequence the TCRB libraries with 250 bp paired-end reads. Per the original workflow: Trimmomatic was used to clean reads, FLASH to merge reads, MiGEC to assign V, D and J segments, and VDJtools to perform the analysis. VDJtools was used to calculate the Shannon-Wiener diversity index, which quantified repertoire diversity. In-frame beta chains were kept once TCRdb had trimmed the public reads at Q25 with fastp and called clones with MiXCR. Every CDR3 protein is listed once, alongside the most common genes and DNA of its rows. The V and J calls here are based on TCRdb, not the publication. The sample table shows 30,000 or so distinct CDR3 sequences, and 60% to 75% are seen once. Of the sample, approximately 35% is held by the ten largest clones.

The specimen was brain tumor tissue. The source of this sequence is a male donor with glioblastoma.

The CDR3 region reads CSSSTGISYEQYF. DNA sequence: TGTAGCAGCAGCACAGGAATTTCCTACGAGCAGTACTTC. The rearranged segments are TRBV29-1 and TRBJ2-7; the best D guess is TRBD1, with 5 bases matching. From the cysteine through the phenylalanine, the CDR3 covers 13 amino acids. Only CDR3 DNA is held: 39 bases, read in frame from base 1. From the germline V gene, CDR1 is SQVTM and CDR2 is ANQGSEA.